What follows describes a single TCR beta chain. Its specificity is unknown. The sample comes from a study of T cell responses to AZD1222 COVID-19 vaccine. General observations from the study: Reports say nearly half of spike-specific TCRs go after unmutated variant regions. Just a handful of people given AZD1222 tested seropositive at baseline.

TCRdb's copy holds only in-frame clones and misses some; the assay was immunoSEQ multiplex PCR. The table lists around 99,000 clones, around 90% of them singletons, with less than 25% in the top ten. The CDR3 length is 15 residues. With 0 bases removed from V and 5 bases from J, the gap between germline ends came to 14 bases. The V gene's germline CDR1 is SGHRS and CDR2 YFSETQ. The sample here was peripheral blood, taken on day 0 of AZD1222 vaccination. The V gene is TRBV5-1, the J gene TRBJ2-5; no clear D gene. The origin of this receptor is an adult in good health. CDR3 loop: CASSLAPLSGETQYF. CDR3 bases: TGCGCCAGCAGCTTGGCACCCCTATCGGGTGAGACCCAGTACTTC.